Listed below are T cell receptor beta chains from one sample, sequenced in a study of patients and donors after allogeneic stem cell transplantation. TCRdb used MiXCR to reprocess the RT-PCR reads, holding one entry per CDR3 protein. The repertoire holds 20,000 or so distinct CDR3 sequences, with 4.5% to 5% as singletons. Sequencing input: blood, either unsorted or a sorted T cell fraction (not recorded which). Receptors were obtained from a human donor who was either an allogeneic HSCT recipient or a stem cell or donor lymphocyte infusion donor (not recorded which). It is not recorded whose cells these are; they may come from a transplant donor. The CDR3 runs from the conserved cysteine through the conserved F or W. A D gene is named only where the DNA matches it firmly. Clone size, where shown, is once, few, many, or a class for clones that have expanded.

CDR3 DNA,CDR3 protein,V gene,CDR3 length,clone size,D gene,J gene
TGTGCCAGCAGCCCCGTGTTAGCGTCTAGCGACGAGCAGTACTTC,CASSPVLASSDEQYF,TRBV7-9,15,many,NA,TRBJ2-7
TGTGCCAGCAGCATCGAGCCCTCATACGAAGAGACCCAGTACTTC,CASSIEPSYEETQYF,TRBV7-6,15,many,NA,TRBJ2-5
TGTGCCAGCACCATGGACAGGGGTCAGCCCCAGCATTTT,CASTMDRGQPQHF,TRBV6-1,13,NA,TRBD1,TRBJ1-5
TGTGCCAGCAGCTTAGAGGGGCTAGTAGCTTTCTTT,CASSLEGLVAFF,TRBV7-9,12,many,NA,TRBJ1-1
TGCGCCAGCAGCGAGACAGGGTATGGCGGGGAGCTGTTTTTT,CASSETGYGGELFF,TRBV5-1,14,NA,TRBD1,TRBJ2-2
TGTGCCAGCAGTTTGACCCGGGACAGTAATTCACCCCTCCACTTT,CASSLTRDSNSPLHF,TRBV27,15,many,TRBD1,TRBJ1-6
TGTGCCAGCAGCCTGACTCCTCTCTTGCTTGAGACCCAGTACTTC,CASSLTPLLLETQYF,TRBV11-2,15,NA,NA,TRBJ2-5
TGTGCCAGCATCGGACAGCTCTACGAGCAGTACTTC,CASIGQLYEQYF,TRBV28,12,few,NA,TRBJ2-7
TGTGCCAGCAGCTTTCTCAAAGGGCTCACAGATACGCAGTATTTT,CASSFLKGLTDTQYF,TRBV5-6,15,medium-sized,NA,TRBJ2-3
TGCGCCAGCAGCTTGGGGGCTAGCGTCCTAGCCAAAAACATTCAGTACTTC,CASSLGASVLAKNIQYF,TRBV5-1,17,many,NA,TRBJ2-4
TGTGCCGCCGGCCACTATGGCTACACCTTC,CAAGHYGYTF,TRBV10-3,10,many,NA,TRBJ1-2
TGTGCCAGCGAATTTGGACAGGGGGCAGGCAATGAGCAGTTCTTC,CASEFGQGAGNEQFF,TRBV2,15,many,TRBD1,TRBJ2-1
TGTGCCAGCAGCTTGCCGGGCCTCACAGATACGCAGTATTTT,CASSLPGLTDTQYF,TRBV5-6,14,few,NA,TRBJ2-3
TGTGCCAGCAGCTTAAGAGGACAGGGGGCCTACGAGCAGTACTTC,CASSLRGQGAYEQYF,TRBV7-3,15,many,TRBD1,TRBJ2-7
TGCGCCAGCAATTTCCCCGAGCAGTACTTC,CASNFPEQYF,TRBV10-2,10,many,NA,TRBJ2-7
TGTGCCAGCAGTTACGACAGGGGATCTCCTAATGAAAAACTGTTTTTT,CASSYDRGSPNEKLFF,TRBV6-5,16,many,TRBD1,TRBJ1-4
TGTGCCAGCCGACCTCTGGGGAGGACCTCCTACGAGCAGTACTTC,CASRPLGRTSYEQYF,TRBV2,15,many,NA,TRBJ2-7
TGCAGTGCTAGAGATCTGCGAGGGACGAAAGGTAGCACTGAAGCTTTCTTT,CSARDLRGTKGSTEAFF,TRBV20-1,17,few,NA,TRBJ1-1
TGTGCCAGCAGCCCACTGGGCACTGAAGCTTTCTTT,CASSPLGTEAFF,TRBV28,12,many,NA,TRBJ1-1
TGTGCCAGCAGCTTAGGGACTAATCAAGAGACCCAGTACTTC,CASSLGTNQETQYF,TRBV7-9,14,many,NA,TRBJ2-5
TGTGCCAGCAGCTTGGAAGGGGGGGACTACACCGGGGAGCTGTTTTTT,CASSLEGGDYTGELFF,TRBV5-5,16,many,NA,TRBJ2-2
TGCGCCAGCAGCCAAGATCCAAGACAGCGGGAGAAGCCTATCTTC,CASSQDPRQREKPIF,TRBV4-1,15,many,TRBD2,TRBJ2-1
TGCAGTGCTAGAGATTCTCCAAACCCAATCCCTAATGAAAAACTGTTTTTT,CSARDSPNPIPNEKLFF,TRBV20-1,17,many,NA,TRBJ1-4
TGTGCCAGCAGCTCGACAGGGGACTGGACTGGAAACACCATATATTTT,CASSSTGDWTGNTIYF,TRBV28,16,many,TRBD1,TRBJ1-3
TGTGCCAGTAGTGTCCGGCTAGCGGGGCGAGGAGATACGCAGTATTTT,CASSVRLAGRGDTQYF,TRBV19,16,NA,TRBD2,TRBJ2-3
TGTGCCATCAGTGAGTCGCGGGGGTACACCATATATTTT,CAISESRGYTIYF,TRBV10-3,13,many,NA,TRBJ1-3
TGTGCCAGCAGTGCACCCCCCGTCCGGGGGAACACCGGGGAGCTGTTTTTT,CASSAPPVRGNTGELFF,TRBV12-3/TRBV12-4,17,many,NA,TRBJ2-2
TGTGCCAGCGGACAGGGTATTGTCCAAGAGACCCAGTACTTC,CASGQGIVQETQYF,TRBV21-1,14,many,NA,TRBJ2-5
TGTGCCAGCAGACTTACAGGGGAAACCAGGCATCAGCCCCAGCATTTT,CASRLTGETRHQPQHF,TRBV12-3/TRBV12-4,16,many,TRBD1,TRBJ1-5
TGTGCCAGCAGCAACTACCGGGACCGCTACTCTGGAAACACCATATATTTT,CASSNYRDRYSGNTIYF,TRBV21-1,17,NA,NA,TRBJ1-3
TGTGCCAGCAGCTTAGAGGATGACAGGGTCGTTTACGAGCAGTACTTC,CASSLEDDRVVYEQYF,TRBV7-9,16,NA,TRBD1,TRBJ2-7
TGCGCCAGCAGCTCGGACAGGGCGGGATTCAATGAGCAGTTCTTC,CASSSDRAGFNEQFF,TRBV5-1,15,many,TRBD1,TRBJ2-1
TGTGCCAGCAGCCAGGCAGACAGAAGCAATCAGCCCCAGCATTTT,CASSQADRSNQPQHF,TRBV4-2,15,many,NA,TRBJ1-5
TGTGCCAGCAGCTTAGGTCGGGGGAGTGGTCCCACCGGGGAGCTGTTTTTT,CASSLGRGSGPTGELFF,TRBV11-2,17,few,NA,TRBJ2-2
TGTGCCAGCAGCCCTAGCGGGATTTCTCGCAATGAGCAGTTCTTC,CASSPSGISRNEQFF,TRBV7-3,15,few,TRBD2,TRBJ2-1
TGTGCCAGCAGTTACTCGGGGAGATCTAGCGCTTTCTTT,CASSYSGRSSAFF,TRBV6-5,13,many,NA,TRBJ1-1
TGTGCCAGCAGCTTCGTGGGGGAAGAGACCCAGTACTTC,CASSFVGEETQYF,TRBV13,13,many,NA,TRBJ2-5
TGTGCCAGCAGCCACCACCGGGACACCGGGGAGCTGTTTTTT,CASSHHRDTGELFF,TRBV7-8,14,few,NA,TRBJ2-2
TGTGCCAGCAGCCCCGTTTATGGCTACACCTTC,CASSPVYGYTF,TRBV7-9,11,many,NA,TRBJ1-2
TGTGCCAGCAGCGTAGTTGGGGACCACCCCCTGGTAGGAGATACGCAGTATTTT,CASSVVGDHPLVGDTQYF,TRBV9,18,many,NA,TRBJ2-3
TGTGCCAGCAGCCAACAGGGGTTGGGCAATCAGCCCCAGCATTTT,CASSQQGLGNQPQHF,TRBV6-1,15,few,TRBD1,TRBJ1-5
TGTGCCAGCAGCCAGCTGGACAGAATTGATGGCTACACCTTC,CASSQLDRIDGYTF,TRBV14,14,many,NA,TRBJ1-2
TGCAGTGCTCTTGACCGACTTAACCCCTACGAGCAGTACTTC,CSALDRLNPYEQYF,TRBV20-1,14,many,NA,TRBJ2-7
TGCGCCAGCAGCTTGGCAGGAACCGGGGAGCTGTTTTTT,CASSLAGTGELFF,TRBV5-1,13,medium-sized,NA,TRBJ2-2
TGTGCCACCAGCAGAGGCAGGAAGGCTGATCAGCCCCAGCATTTT,CATSRGRKADQPQHF,TRBV15,15,many,NA,TRBJ1-5
TGTGCCAGCAGCCCCGGGATTTATGGCTACACCTTC,CASSPGIYGYTF,TRBV28,12,many,NA,TRBJ1-2
TGTGCCAGCAGCTTACAGCCGGGAAGTTCCTACGAGCAGTACTTC,CASSLQPGSSYEQYF,TRBV7-6,15,many,NA,TRBJ2-7
TGTGCCAGCAGCCTGGGGGTCGGGGCAAGGGAAAAACTGTTTTTT,CASSLGVGAREKLFF,TRBV5-6,15,NA,NA,TRBJ1-4
TGTGCCAGCAGCCAAATTAACGGGCTCAGGTTCTTC,CASSQINGLRFF,TRBV4-2,12,medium-sized,NA,TRBJ2-1
TGTGCCAGCAGCCATCGGGACAATGAGCAGTTCTTC,CASSHRDNEQFF,TRBV3-1,12,many,NA,TRBJ2-1
TGCAGTGCACAGACAGAGAGAGATTCACCCCTCCACTTT,CSAQTERDSPLHF,TRBV20-1,13,many,NA,TRBJ1-6